The sequence of this T cell receptor beta chain was determined in a study of blood T cell repertoires in COVID-19. About the study: PBMCs, B-cell-depleted T cells, or T cells were the source of the cDNA or gDNA that made up the material.

The CDR3 is 15 residues long. Trimming left V 2 bases short and J 4 bases short, with 14 bases between. Germline V gene data show CDR1 as KGHSH and CDR2 as LQKENI. Produced via immunoSEQ multiplex PCR; TCRdb's table is partial and in-frame only. The sample records 250,000 to 300,000 clones, about 88% being singletons. Cohorts were assigned according to the clinical history that participants reported. This sequence originates from a young man with acute COVID-19. The sample was PBMCs or T cells enriched from blood (not recorded which). The chain has TRBV18 and TRBJ1-2; the D gene is possibly TRBD1 (5 bases). The CDR3 DNA sequence: TGTGCCAGCTCACCAGTTGGACAACTGACCTATGGCTACACCTTC. It translates to CASSPVGQLTYGYTF.